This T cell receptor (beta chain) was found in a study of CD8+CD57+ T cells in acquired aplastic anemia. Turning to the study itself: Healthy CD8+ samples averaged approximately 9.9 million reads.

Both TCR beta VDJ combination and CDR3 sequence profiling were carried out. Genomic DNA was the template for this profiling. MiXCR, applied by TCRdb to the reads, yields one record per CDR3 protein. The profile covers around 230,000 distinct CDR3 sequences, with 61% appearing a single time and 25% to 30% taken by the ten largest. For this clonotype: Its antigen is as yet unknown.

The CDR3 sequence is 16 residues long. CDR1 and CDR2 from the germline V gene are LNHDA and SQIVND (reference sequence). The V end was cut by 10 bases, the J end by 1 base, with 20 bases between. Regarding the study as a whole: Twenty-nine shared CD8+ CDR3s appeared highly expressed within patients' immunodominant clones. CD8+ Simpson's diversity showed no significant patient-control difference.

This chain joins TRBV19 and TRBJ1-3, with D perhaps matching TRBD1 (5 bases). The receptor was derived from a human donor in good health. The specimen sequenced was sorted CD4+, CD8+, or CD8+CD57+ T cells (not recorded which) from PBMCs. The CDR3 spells CATRPGPSSSGNTIYF. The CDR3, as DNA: TGTGCCACCAGACCAGGGCCCTCCTCTTCTGGAAACACCATATATTTT.